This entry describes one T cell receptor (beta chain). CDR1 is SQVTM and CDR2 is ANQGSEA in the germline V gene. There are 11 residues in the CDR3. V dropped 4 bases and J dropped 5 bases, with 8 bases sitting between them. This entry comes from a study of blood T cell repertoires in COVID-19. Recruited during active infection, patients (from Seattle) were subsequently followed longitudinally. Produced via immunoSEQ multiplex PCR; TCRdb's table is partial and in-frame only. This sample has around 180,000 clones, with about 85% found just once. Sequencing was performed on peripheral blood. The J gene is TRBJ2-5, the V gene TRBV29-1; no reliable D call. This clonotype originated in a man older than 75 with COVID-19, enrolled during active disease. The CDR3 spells CSVAPRETQYF. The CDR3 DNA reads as TGCAGCGTTGCCCCCCGGGAGACCCAGTACTTC.